This is a list of T cell receptor beta chains from one sample in a study of T cell changes during pregnancy in multiple sclerosis. Repertoires were generated with immunoSEQ multiplex PCR, while TCRdb's copy carries only in-frame clones and drops some. There are about 33,000 clones in the sample; 92% occur only once, and less than 1.5% lies in the top ten. What was sequenced was PBMCs (not recorded whether the cells were cultured). The source is a female donor with multiple sclerosis, enrolled in a pregnancy study. Both conserved end residues are trimmed from each CDR3.

V gene	CDR3 protein
TRBV18	ASSPTTYEQY
TRBV29-1	SGGTGGVSDEQY
TRBV11-2	ASSLKAGFRGNTIY
TRBV5-1	ASSMVGQGARGTEAF
TRBV19	ASSTRDRVGSGANVLT
TRBV29-1	SVDRGMNTEAF
TRBV28	ASYPSTRGNTIY
TRBV6-7	ASSYSLGAGPTEAF
TRBV28	ASSPTSGRAAEQY
TRBV4-1	ASSPGQGKETQY
TRBV11-2	ASSRSSGGKTTELF
TRBV27	ASSLIPSIYNEQF
TRBV15	ATSSYRGWRNLLGLYGYT
TRBV5-1	ASSLNAGAAYEQY
TRBV5-6	ASSGMGSGVYSYEQY
TRBV6-1	ASVAFGPLYNEQF
TRBV13	ASSLQSGPEAF
TRBV7-9	ASSFDGNTIY
TRBV18	ASSQNRDSTEAF
TRBV4-2	ASSQEGRGAGNEQF
TRBV19	ASSIGWNTGELF
TRBV5-1	ASSLSGSGTDTQY
TRBV5-4	ASSPGTGTTNEKLF
TRBV14	ASSYGPNEKLF
TRBV19	ASSRQGSTDTQY
TRBV10-3	ASGQDRTEAF